This T cell receptor beta chain was retrieved from a study of beta chain features in type 1 diabetes. Notes on the study in general: In every one of the four CD4+ subsets, TCRB CDR3s were moderately but significantly shorter in Type 1 diabetes patients.

About this clone itself: Its antigen is still unknown.

The isolated RNA, all of it, was reverse transcribed, so expressed TCRB transcripts were what got sequenced. Measured with immunoSEQ multiplex PCR; TCRdb has only the in-frame clones, and not every one. Of 300,000 to 350,000 clones in the sample, about 13% are singletons; the top ten hold roughly 0.015%. The CDR3 extends over 14 amino acids. V dropped 1 base and J dropped 8; count of bases not matched to a gene: 3. Germline V CDR1 and CDR2: SGHTA, FQGTGA. The sequencing sample was made of naive CD4+ T cells from blood. The source of this sequence is a woman between 18 and 30 years old with type 1 diabetes. The V call is TRBV7-3, the J call TRBJ2-1, with 9 bases lining up with TRBD2. For the CDR3, the DNA is TGTGCCAGCAGCTTAAACGGCGGGAGGGATGAGCAGTTCTTC. Translation gives CASSLNGGRDEQFF.